This T cell receptor (beta chain) is from a study of T cells in Graves' hyperthyroidism and ophthalmopathy. General observations from the study: Most thyroid clonotypes expanded above 0.001 were also detected in blood.

Authors of the study amplified TCR beta CDR3 regions from RNA transcripts. RT-PCR in the first round (using the HTBI primer set) targeted the TCR CDR3. TCRdb passed the multiplex PCR reads through MiXCR, listing each CDR3 protein once. The sample has a few hundred thousand distinct CDR3 sequences, about 13% seen once. This clonotype was observed at least ten times. The target antigen is unknown. Germline V gene sequence: CDR1 WNHNN, CDR2 SYGVQD (reference sequence). The CDR3 contains 14 residues. V was pared by 2 bases and J by 3 bases, with 4 bases of the junction left unmatched. V and J are TRBV10-1 and TRBJ2-7, with 7 bases that match TRBD1. The sequence was obtained from a woman younger than 35 with Graves' hyperthyroidism. Sample: blood. The CDR3 loop is CASSETRQGYEQYF. For the CDR3, the DNA is TGCGCCAGCAGTGAGACTCGACAGGGCTACGAGCAGTACTTC.